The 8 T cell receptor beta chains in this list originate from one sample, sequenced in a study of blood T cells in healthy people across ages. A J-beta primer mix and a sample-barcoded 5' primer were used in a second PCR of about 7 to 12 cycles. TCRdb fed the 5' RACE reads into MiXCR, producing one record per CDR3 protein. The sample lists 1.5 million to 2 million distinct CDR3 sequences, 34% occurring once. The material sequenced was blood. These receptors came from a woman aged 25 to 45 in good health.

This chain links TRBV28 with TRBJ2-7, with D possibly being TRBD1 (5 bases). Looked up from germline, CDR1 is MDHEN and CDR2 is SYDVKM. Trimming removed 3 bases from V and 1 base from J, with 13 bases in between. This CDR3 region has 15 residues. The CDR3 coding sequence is TGTGCCAGCAGTTTGAGTGCGAAGGGGTCCTACGAGCAGTACTTC. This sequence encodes CASSLSAKGSYEQYF.

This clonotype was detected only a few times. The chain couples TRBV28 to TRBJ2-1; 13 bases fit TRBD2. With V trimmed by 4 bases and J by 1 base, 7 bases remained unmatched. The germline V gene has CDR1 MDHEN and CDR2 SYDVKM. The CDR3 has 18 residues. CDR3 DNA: TGTGCCAGCAGTTCACGACTAGCGGGAGGCCGATCCTACAATGAGCAGTTCTTC. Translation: CASSSRLAGGRSYNEQFF.

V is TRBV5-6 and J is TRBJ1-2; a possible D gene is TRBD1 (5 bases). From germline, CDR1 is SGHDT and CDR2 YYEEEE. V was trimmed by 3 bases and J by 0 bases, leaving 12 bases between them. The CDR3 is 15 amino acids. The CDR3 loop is CASSWGRQTNYGYTF. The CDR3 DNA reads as TGTGCCAGCAGCTGGGGCAGACAGACTAACTATGGCTACACCTTC. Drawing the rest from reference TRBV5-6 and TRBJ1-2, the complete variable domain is DAGVTQSPTHLIKTRGQQVTLRCSPKSGHDTVSWYQQALGQGPQFIFQYYEEEERQRGNFPDRFSGHQFPNYSSELNVNALLLGDSALYLCASSWGRQTNYGYTFGSGTRLTVV.

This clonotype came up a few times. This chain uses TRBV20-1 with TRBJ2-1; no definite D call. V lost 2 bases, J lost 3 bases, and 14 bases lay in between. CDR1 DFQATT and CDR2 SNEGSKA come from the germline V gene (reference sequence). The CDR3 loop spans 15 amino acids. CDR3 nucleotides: TGCAGTGCTAGACGCCAGGCCACCTACTACAATGAGCAGTTCTTC. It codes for CSARRQATYYNEQFF.

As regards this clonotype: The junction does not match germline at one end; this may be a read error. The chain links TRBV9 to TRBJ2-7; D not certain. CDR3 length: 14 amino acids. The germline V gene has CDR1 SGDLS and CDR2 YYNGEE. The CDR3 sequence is CTSSQTRSSYEQYF. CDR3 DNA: TGTACCAGCAGCCAGACAAGGAGCTCCTACGAGCAGTACTTC.

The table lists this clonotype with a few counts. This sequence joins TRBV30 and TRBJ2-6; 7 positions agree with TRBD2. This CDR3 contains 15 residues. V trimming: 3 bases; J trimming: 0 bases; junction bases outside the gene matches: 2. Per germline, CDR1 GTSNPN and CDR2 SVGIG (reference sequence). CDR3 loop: CAWSGRTSGANVLTF. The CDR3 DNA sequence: TGTGCCTGGAGCGGGAGGACCTCTGGGGCCAACGTCCTGACTTTC.

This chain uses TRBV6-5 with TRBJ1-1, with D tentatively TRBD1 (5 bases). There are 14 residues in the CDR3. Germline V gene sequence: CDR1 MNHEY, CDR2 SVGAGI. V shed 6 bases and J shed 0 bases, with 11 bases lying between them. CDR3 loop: CASSRGKMNTEAFF. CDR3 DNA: TGTGCCAGCAGCCGGGGGAAAATGAACACTGAAGCTTTCTTT.

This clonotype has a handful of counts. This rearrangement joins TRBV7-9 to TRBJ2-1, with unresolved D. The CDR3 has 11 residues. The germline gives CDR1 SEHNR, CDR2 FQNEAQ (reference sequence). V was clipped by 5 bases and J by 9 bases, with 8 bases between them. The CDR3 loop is CASSPKPEQFF. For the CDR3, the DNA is TGTGCCAGCAGCCCCAAGCCTGAGCAGTTCTTC.